This section outlines one TCR beta chain sequence together with its context. Original data processing: Cell counts per sample came from amplifying reference gene primers. The repertoire was sequenced with immunoSEQ multiplex PCR; TCRdb's copy has only in-frame clones and lacks some. That table furnishes V, J and clone size, whereas the DNA furnished D and trimming. The repertoire has under 350,000 clones, around 89% of them found once; the top ten carry about 4.6%. J lost 4 bases, V lost 2 bases, and 11 bases had no gene match. The germline V gene has CDR1 SGHAT and CDR2 FQNNGV. This CDR3 contains 16 residues. The data belong to a study of blood T cell repertoires in COVID-19. About the research overall: The samples span acute and convalescent COVID-19 from the United States, Italy and Spain. In each case, the material was cDNA or gDNA derived from T cells, B-cell-depleted T cells, or PBMCs.

Material: peripheral blood. The receptor's source is a middle-aged man with acute or convalescent COVID-19. The chain links TRBV11-2 to TRBJ2-7, with 7 nucleotides matching TRBD1. The CDR3 DNA reads TGTGCCAGCAGCTTACGATCAGGGACAGCGGCATACGAGCAGTACTTC. This translates into CASSLRSGTAAYEQYF.